These T cell receptor beta chains were read from a single sample in a study of T cells after yellow fever vaccination. MiXCR was run by TCRdb on the 5' RACE reads, yielding one entry per CDR3 protein. The table includes hundreds of thousands of distinct CDR3 sequences, around 13% detected once. Specimen: CD4+ T cells sorted from PBMCs, collected 15 days after the yellow fever booster vaccination. The receptors originated from a man between 18 and 35 years old who received the YFV17D yellow fever vaccine. Both conserved end residues are part of each CDR3. Fields, in order: J gene, V gene, clone size, D gene, CDR3 DNA, CDR3 protein. D genes are given only for firm matches. Clone size is shown for a subset of rows, as once, few, many or a class of expanded clone.

J gene: TRBJ2-5
V gene: TRBV4-1
clone size: few
D gene: .
CDR3 DNA: TGCGCCAGCAGCCCTGGGTACAGGCCACCAGAAGAGACCCAGTACTTC
CDR3 protein: CASSPGYRPPEETQYF

J gene: TRBJ2-3
V gene: TRBV24-1
clone size: .
D gene: .
CDR3 DNA: TGTGCCACCAGTGATGGGGGGTTGGGTTACACAGATACGCAGTATTTT
CDR3 protein: CATSDGGLGYTDTQYF

J gene: TRBJ1-2
V gene: TRBV6-6
clone size: .
D gene: .
CDR3 DNA: TGTGCCAGCAGTTACCCCCAGGGGCTGGGCTATGGCTACACCTTC
CDR3 protein: CASSYPQGLGYGYTF

J gene: TRBJ2-2
V gene: TRBV29-1
clone size: .
D gene: .
CDR3 DNA: TGCAGCGGCGAGAAGAGCGGACGGCTGATTTTT
CDR3 protein: CSGEKSGRLIF

J gene: TRBJ1-2
V gene: TRBV12-3/TRBV12-4
clone size: few
D gene: .
CDR3 DNA: TGTGCCAGCACACAGGGTTCGGGCTACACCTTC
CDR3 protein: CASTQGSGYTF

J gene: TRBJ1-2
V gene: TRBV6-1
clone size: .
D gene: .
CDR3 DNA: TGTGCCAGCAGTGAGACGCCGAGAAGCGGCACCTTC
CDR3 protein: CASSETPRSGTF

J gene: TRBJ2-5
V gene: TRBV20-1
clone size: few
D gene: .
CDR3 DNA: TGCAGTGCTAGCGCTAGTCGGATCCAAGAGACCCAGTACTTC
CDR3 protein: CSASASRIQETQYF

J gene: TRBJ1-2
V gene: TRBV20-1
clone size: .
D gene: .
CDR3 DNA: TGCAGTGCTAATCAGGGCGGCTATGGCTACACCTTC
CDR3 protein: CSANQGGYGYTF

J gene: TRBJ2-5
V gene: TRBV5-4
clone size: once
D gene: TRBD2
CDR3 DNA: TGTGCCAGCAGCTTGGAACTAGCGGGGGGGCGAGAGACCCAGTACTTC
CDR3 protein: CASSLELAGGRETQYF

J gene: TRBJ2-7
V gene: TRBV9
clone size: .
D gene: .
CDR3 DNA: TGTGCCAGCAGCGTAGGAGGAGAATTCGAGCAGTACTTC
CDR3 protein: CASSVGGEFEQYF

J gene: TRBJ2-7
V gene: TRBV7-9
clone size: .
D gene: .
CDR3 DNA: TGTGCCAGCAGGGTCACGGGGGAGCAGTACTTC
CDR3 protein: CASRVTGEQYF

J gene: TRBJ1-2
V gene: TRBV9
clone size: few
D gene: TRBD1
CDR3 DNA: TGTGCCAGCACCTCCGGACAGGGGGCTTTAGCTTTAGGCTACACCTTC
CDR3 protein: CASTSGQGALALGYTF

J gene: TRBJ2-5
V gene: TRBV6-1
clone size: few
D gene: TRBD2
CDR3 DNA: TGTGCCTGGGCAGCGGGGCCTCGGCAGACCCAGTACTTC
CDR3 protein: CAWAAGPRQTQYF

J gene: TRBJ2-1
V gene: TRBV6-5
clone size: .
D gene: .
CDR3 DNA: TGTGCCAGCAGTAGACTGGGCAATGAGCAGTTCTTC
CDR3 protein: CASSRLGNEQFF

J gene: TRBJ1-1
V gene: TRBV19
clone size: few
D gene: .
CDR3 DNA: TGTGCCAGTAGTATAGAGAAGGGCCTCCGCGCTGAAGCTTTCTTT
CDR3 protein: CASSIEKGLRAEAFF

J gene: TRBJ2-3
V gene: TRBV5-1
clone size: .
D gene: TRBD2
CDR3 DNA: TGCGCCAGCAGCTTGGAGGGGCGGGGGGGATCCACAGATACGCAGTATTTT
CDR3 protein: CASSLEGRGGSTDTQYF

J gene: TRBJ2-3
V gene: TRBV29-1
clone size: many
D gene: TRBD2
CDR3 DNA: TGCAGCGTAGCGGGGGCCGGAGATACGCAGTATTTT
CDR3 protein: CSVAGAGDTQYF

J gene: TRBJ2-4
V gene: TRBV6-5
clone size: few
D gene: TRBD1
CDR3 DNA: TGTGCCAGCAGTTTGGACAGGGGGCTTGGCATTCAGTACTTC
CDR3 protein: CASSLDRGLGIQYF

J gene: TRBJ1-1
V gene: TRBV29-1
clone size: few
D gene: .
CDR3 DNA: TGCAGCGCTGCTAATCTAGTGGCCACTGAAGCTTTCTTT
CDR3 protein: CSAANLVATEAFF

J gene: TRBJ1-6
V gene: TRBV15
clone size: few
D gene: .
CDR3 DNA: TGTGCCACCAGCAGAGACCGCGATAGAAATTCACCCCTCCACTTT
CDR3 protein: CATSRDRDRNSPLHF

J gene: TRBJ2-1
V gene: TRBV9
clone size: few
D gene: TRBD2
CDR3 DNA: TGTGCCAGCAGCCCATGGGGAGCGGGGGGGCTCGAGCAGTTCTTC
CDR3 protein: CASSPWGAGGLEQFF

J gene: TRBJ2-2
V gene: TRBV6-5
clone size: few
D gene: .
CDR3 DNA: TGTGCCAGCAGTCGCCGCAGCGGTGGGTCCGGGGAGCTGTTTTTT
CDR3 protein: CASSRRSGGSGELFF

J gene: TRBJ1-5
V gene: TRBV4-3
clone size: .
D gene: .
CDR3 DNA: TGCGCCAGCAGCCAAGAGGGCTTTGGGCCCCAGCATTTT
CDR3 protein: CASSQEGFGPQHF

J gene: TRBJ1-5
V gene: TRBV20-1
clone size: few
D gene: TRBD1
CDR3 DNA: TGCAGTGCCCCTTATTCCGGACAGGGGGGGGTGCCCCAGCATTTT
CDR3 protein: CSAPYSGQGGVPQHF

J gene: TRBJ2-2
V gene: TRBV7-6
clone size: many
D gene: .
CDR3 DNA: TGTGCCAGCAGCCCCCGGGGCACCGGGGAGCTGTTTTTT
CDR3 protein: CASSPRGTGELFF

J gene: TRBJ2-4
V gene: TRBV12-3/TRBV12-4
clone size: .
D gene: .
CDR3 DNA: TGTGCCAGCAGTTTACAGGCACAAAACATTCAGTACTTC
CDR3 protein: CASSLQAQNIQYF